Shown below are 6 T cell receptor beta chains from a single sample sequenced in a study of T cells after yellow fever vaccination. TCRdb independently ran MiXCR on the 5' RACE reads; one entry per CDR3 protein. The table includes approximately 150,000 distinct CDR3 sequences, roughly 8% detected once. The source material was CD4+ T cells sorted from PBMCs, sampled 5 days after the yellow fever booster vaccination. The receptors were gathered from a young man who received the YFV17D yellow fever vaccine.

This clonotype was counted ten times or more. The chain employs TRBV4-2 and TRBJ2-1; the match to TRBD2 covers 9 bases. The CDR3 sequence is 16 residues long. Germline values: CDR1 LGHNA, CDR2 YNFKEQ. V was pared by 1 base and J by 5 bases, with 6 bases of the junction left unmatched. The CDR3 region is CASSQASSGTNNEQFF. The CDR3 coding sequence is TGTGCCAGCAGCCAAGCTTCTAGCGGGACAAACAATGAGCAGTTCTTC.

This clonotype has a count of ten or more. This chain joins TRBV5-1 and TRBJ2-1, with 8 positions matching TRBD2. Germline CDR1 SGHRS, CDR2 YFSETQ. With V trimmed by 0 bases and J by 9 bases, 14 bases remained unmatched. The CDR3 is 17 residues long. DNA for the CDR3: TGCGCCAGCAGCTTGGCGAAGACTAGCGAGCAATCTACTGAGCAGTTCTTC. This sequence encodes CASSLAKTSEQSTEQFF. Full variable domain (rest looked up from reference TRBV5-1 and TRBJ2-1): KAGVTQTPRYLIKTRGQQVTLSCSPISGHRSVSWYQQTPGQGLQFLFEYFSETQRNKGNFPGRFSGRQFSNSRSEMNVSTLELGDSALYLCASSLAKTSEQSTEQFFGPGTRLTVL.

This clonotype has a count of ten or more. The CDR3 region has the DNA TGTGCCAGCAGCTTAGGTGACTACGAGCAGTACTTC. The encoded protein is CASSLGDYEQYF. The chain uses TRBV7-9 and TRBJ2-7, with no clear D. This CDR3 comprises 12 residues. The V and J ends lost 1 base and 3 bases respectively, with 4 bases between them. Germline lookup yields CDR1 SEHNR and CDR2 FQNEAQ (reference sequence). The variable domain in full, with the rest retrieved from reference TRBV7-9 and TRBJ2-7, is DTGVSQNPRHKITKRGQNVTFRCDPISEHNRLYWYRQTLGQGPEFLTYFQNEAQLEKSRLLSDRFSAERPKGSFSTLEIQRTEQGDSAMYLCASSLGDYEQYFGPGTRLTVT.

At least ten counts were recorded for this clonotype. The genes are TRBV5-1 and TRBJ2-5; the match to TRBD1 covers 7 bases. The germline gives CDR1 SGHRS, CDR2 YFSETQ. V was pared by 4 bases and J by 3 bases, with 3 bases of the junction left unmatched. The CDR3 length is 13 residues. CDR3 loop: CASSIGTEETQYF. The CDR3 nucleotides read TGCGCCAGCAGCATAGGGACAGAAGAGACCCAGTACTTC.

This clonotype has at least ten counts. Compared with germline, one end of the junction differs, possibly owing to a read error. This chain joins TRBV5-6 and TRBJ2-1, with D maybe TRBD2 (5 bases). Germline CDR1 and CDR2: SGHDT and YYEEEE. CDR3 size: 14 residues. The CDR3 sequence is CASSLEEKDNEQFF. The CDR3 region has the DNA TGTGCCAGCAGTTTGGAGGAAAAGGACAATGAGCAGTTCTTC.

This clonotype occurred many times. The chain joins TRBV29-1 to TRBJ2-7; D may be TRBD2 (5 bases). V lost 4 bases and J lost 5, with 9 bases in between. The CDR3 has 11 amino acids. Per the germline V gene, CDR1 is SQVTM and CDR2 is ANQGSEA. The CDR3 here is CSVGEGNEQYF. The CDR3 DNA reads TGCAGCGTTGGAGAGGGCAACGAGCAGTACTTC.